The clone carrying this T cell receptor (beta chain) was recorded at least ten times. Its cognate antigen is unknown. This specimen belongs to a study of response to subunit inactivated influenza vaccine. The study's findings and limits: A suggestion made by the authors is that each seasonal influenza vaccination recruits few new T cells.

The CDR3 has 14 amino acids. The germline V gene has CDR1 DFQATT and CDR2 SNEGSKA (reference sequence). V lost 6 bases and J lost 0, with 12 bases in between. MiXCR, applied by TCRdb to the RT-PCR reads, yields one record per CDR3 protein. The sample includes fewer than 700,000 distinct CDR3 sequences, 10% to 15% of them seen just once. The rearrangement uses TRBV20-1 and TRBJ1-5, with D perhaps matching TRBD1 (6 bases). The source is a man aged 45-65 years who received an inactivated influenza vaccine. Here the sequenced sample was PBMCs from blood, taken roughly 46 days after vaccination. The CDR3 bases are TGCAGTGCCCTGCGGGGGGCTAGCAATCAGCCCCAGCATTTT. Translated: CSALRGASNQPQHF.